This TCR beta chain was sequenced for a study of blood T cells in healthy people across ages. Findings and caveats of the study: Roughly linear declines in TCR beta diversity per million T cells occurred with age.

Of note for this clonotype: Its matching antigen is unknown.

Together with a sample-barcoded 5' primer, a J-beta primer mix was included in a second PCR lasting about 6 to 11 cycles. MiXCR was run by TCRdb on the 5' RACE reads, yielding one entry per CDR3 protein. Of 780,000 or so distinct CDR3 sequences listed, approximately 25% are singletons. From germline, CDR1 is DFQATT and CDR2 SNEGSKA (reference sequence). The CDR3 has 12 amino acids. The sample was also linked to a second study, of T cells of mothers and their children.

The TCR was taken from a boy between 10 and 17 years old in good health. The sequencing sample was made of blood. J is TRBJ2-1 and V is TRBV20-1; no definite D call. The J call is uncertain, as TRBJ2-5 better fits the DNA end. The CDR3 DNA follows: TGCAGTGCCAGCGAAGGGATTCAGACCCAGTACTTC. Protein sequence: CSASEGIQTQYF.